Sequencing of this T cell receptor (beta chain) was carried out in a study of cytomegalovirus exposure and HLA in healthy donors. Study outcomes and limitations: In presence/absence analyses, roughly uniform sequencing depth across donors was assumed.

Concerning this clone itself: No antigen is known for it.

V shed 8 bases, J shed 1 base, and the junction held 2 bases outside the gene matches. The germline V gene encodes CDR1 SNHLY and CDR2 FYNNEI. The CDR3 contains 12 residues. PCR employed 60 Vbeta and 13 Jbeta primers. Some clones are missing from TCRdb's copy, which holds only in-frame ones; the method was immunoSEQ multiplex PCR. Of around 200,000 clones in the sample, 75% to 85% were seen once. The receptor was isolated from a woman aged 18 to 35 in good health and CMV-seronegative. The rearrangement joins TRBV2 to TRBJ2-7, with 7 bases aligning to TRBD1. Sequenced material: PBMCs. CDR3 bases: TGTGCCAGCGGGGACAGTTCCTACGAGCAGTACTTC. Its translation is CASGDSSYEQYF.